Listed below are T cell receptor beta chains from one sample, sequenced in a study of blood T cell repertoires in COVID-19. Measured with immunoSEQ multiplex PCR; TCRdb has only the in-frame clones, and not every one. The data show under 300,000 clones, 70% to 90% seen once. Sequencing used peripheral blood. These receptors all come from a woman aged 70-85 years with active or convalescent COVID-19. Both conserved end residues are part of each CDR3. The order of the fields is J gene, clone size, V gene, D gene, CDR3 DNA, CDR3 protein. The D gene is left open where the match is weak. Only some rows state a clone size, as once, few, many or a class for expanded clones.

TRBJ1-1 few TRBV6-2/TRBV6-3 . TGTGCCAGCAGTGTCGGGGGGACTGAAGCTTTCTTT CASSVGGTEAFF
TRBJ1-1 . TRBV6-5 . TGTGCCAGCAGTTATATCACTGAAGCTTTCTTT CASSYITEAFF
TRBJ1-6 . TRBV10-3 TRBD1 TGTGCCATCGGAGATGGGACAGAGAATTCACCCCTCCACTTT CAIGDGTENSPLHF
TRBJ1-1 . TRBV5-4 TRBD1 TGTGCCAGCAGCTGGACAGGGGGCTCGACTGAAGCTTTCTTT CASSWTGGSTEAFF
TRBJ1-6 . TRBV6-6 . TGTGCCAGCAGTCGACCGAACTTAAAAGTTTCTCATTCACCCCTCCACTTT CASSRPNLKVSHSPLHF
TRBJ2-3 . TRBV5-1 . TGCGCCAGCAGCTTGGAAGGGGCCCGGACGCAGTATTTT CASSLEGARTQYF
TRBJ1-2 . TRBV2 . TGTGCCAGCAGTTTGGGAGGGGCTATGGACTATGGCTACACCTTC CASSLGGAMDYGYTF
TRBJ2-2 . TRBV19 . TGTGCCAGTAGCCACGGAAGGGGAACTTCCACCGGGGAGCTGTTTTTT CASSHGRGTSTGELFF
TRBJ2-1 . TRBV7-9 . TGTGCCAGCAGCTTAGCGGGGGGGCCTTTTGACAATGAGCAGTTCTTC CASSLAGGPFDNEQFF
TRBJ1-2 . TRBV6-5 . TGTGCCAGCAGTTCCGGCGGGCCCTATGGCTACACCTTC CASSSGGPYGYTF
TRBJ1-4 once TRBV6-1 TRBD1 TGTGCCAGCAGTGTTCAGGGGGCGAGGGCAACTAATGAAAAACTGTTTTTT CASSVQGARATNEKLFF
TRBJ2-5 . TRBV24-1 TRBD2 TGTGCCACCAGTGATCCCCCACGGACTAGCGAAGAGACCCAGTACTTC CATSDPPRTSEETQYF
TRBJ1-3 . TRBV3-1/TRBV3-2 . TGTGCCAGCAGCATGAACATTTTACACGCACGAAACACCATATATTTT CASSMNILHARNTIYF
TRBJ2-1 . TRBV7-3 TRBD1 TGTGCCAGCAGCCCCCGACAGGGGGGGTACAATGAGCAGTTCTTC CASSPRQGGYNEQFF
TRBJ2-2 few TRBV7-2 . TGTGCCAGCAGCCTGCTAGCGACCGGGGAGCTGTTTTTT CASSLLATGELFF
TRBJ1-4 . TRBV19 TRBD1 TGTGCCAGCAGGGACAGGCCTGCAACTAATGAAAAACTGTTTTTT CASRDRPATNEKLFF
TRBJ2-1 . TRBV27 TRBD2 TGTGCCAGCACTCGCGGGGGGGCGGTCAATGAGCAGTTCTTC CASTRGGAVNEQFF
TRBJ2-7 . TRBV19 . TGTGCCAGTAGTATAGATCTCAACAGGGTTAGTCCCTACGAGCAGTACTTC CASSIDLNRVSPYEQYF
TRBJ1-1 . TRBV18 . TGTGCCAGCTCACCAGGAGGGGCGAACACTGAAGCTTTCTTT CASSPGGANTEAFF
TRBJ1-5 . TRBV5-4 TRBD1 TGTGCCAGCAGCAGACAGGGGGGGAGCAATCAGCCCCAGCATTTT CASSRQGGSNQPQHF
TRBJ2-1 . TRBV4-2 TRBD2 TGTGCCAGCAGCCCCACGGGAGCGGGGGATGAGCAGTTCTTC CASSPTGAGDEQFF
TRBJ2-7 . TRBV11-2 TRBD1 TGTGCCAGCAGCTCTCGGACAGGGGGCTACGAGCAGTACTTC CASSSRTGGYEQYF
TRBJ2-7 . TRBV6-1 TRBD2 TGTGCCAGCAGTGGGGGGGCAAGCGGGGGCCTCTTTTTCTCCTACGAGCAGTACTTC CASSGGASGGLFFSYEQYF
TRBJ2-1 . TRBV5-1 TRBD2 TGCGCCAGCAGCTTGGAACTAGCGGGGCGCTACAATGAGCAGTTCTTC CASSLELAGRYNEQFF
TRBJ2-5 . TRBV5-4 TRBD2 TGTGCCAGCAGTAGAAGGACTAGCGGATACCAAGAGACCCAGTACTTC CASSRRTSGYQETQYF
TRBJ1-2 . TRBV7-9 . TGTGCCAGCAGCTTAGAACTTTTTGTCAACTATGGCTACACCTTC CASSLELFVNYGYTF
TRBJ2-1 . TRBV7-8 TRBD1 TGTGCCAGCAGCCCCCCCACCTGGGACAGGGGTGGCAATGAGCAGTTCTTC CASSPPTWDRGGNEQFF
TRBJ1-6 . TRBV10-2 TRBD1 TGCGCCAGCACCTTCGGGGACAGACTTAATTCACCCCTCCACTTT CASTFGDRLNSPLHF
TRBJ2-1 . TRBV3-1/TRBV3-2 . TGTGCCAGCAGCCTGGCGGTCCCTCACAATGAGCAGTTCTTC CASSLAVPHNEQFF
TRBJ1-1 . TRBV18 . TGTGCCAGCTCACCGCAGGTCGACACTGAAGCTTTCTTT CASSPQVDTEAFF
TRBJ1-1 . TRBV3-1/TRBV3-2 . TGTGCCAGCAGCCAAGTAGGGGTGAACACTGAAGCTTTCTTT CASSQVGVNTEAFF
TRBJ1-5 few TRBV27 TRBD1 TGTGCCAGCAGCAGGACAGGGCAGCCCAACTTCAATCAGCCCCAGCATTTT CASSRTGQPNFNQPQHF
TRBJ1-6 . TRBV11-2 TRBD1 TGTGCCAGCAGTTCCAGGGGGCCTGGTAATTCACCCCTCCACTTT CASSSRGPGNSPLHF
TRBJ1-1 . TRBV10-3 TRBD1 TGTGCCATCAGGGACAGGGCGAACACTGAAGCTTTCTTT CAIRDRANTEAFF
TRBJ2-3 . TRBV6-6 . TGTGCCAGCGCAGGGGCTGCAGATACGCAGTATTTT CASAGAADTQYF
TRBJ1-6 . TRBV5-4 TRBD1 TGTGCCAGCAGCGCCCGAACAGGGGGCTCTAATTCACCCCTCCACTTT CASSARTGGSNSPLHF
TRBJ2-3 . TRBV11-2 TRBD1 TGTGCCAGCAGCTTAGGGGGGACAGGGGGCTTCACAGATACGCAGTATTTT CASSLGGTGGFTDTQYF
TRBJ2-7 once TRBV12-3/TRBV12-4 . TGTGCCAGCAGTTCCCTCTCCTACGAGCAGTACTTC CASSSLSYEQYF
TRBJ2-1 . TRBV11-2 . TGTGCCAGCAGCTTAGACTCCCCGGGCGGGGGCCGGTACAATGAGCAGTTCTTC CASSLDSPGGGRYNEQFF
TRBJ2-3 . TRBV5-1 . TGCGCCAGCCGCTCTCAGGGGTCCAGCACAGATACGCAGTATTTT CASRSQGSSTDTQYF
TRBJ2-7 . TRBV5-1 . TGCGCCAGCAGCGTCGGTCATTCGTACTACGAGCAGTACTTC CASSVGHSYYEQYF
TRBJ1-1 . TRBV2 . TGTGCCAGCAGTGAAGCGCTTCAACAGGGCGAAGCTTTCTTT CASSEALQQGEAFF
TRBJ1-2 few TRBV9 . TGTGCCAGCAGCCATGGCTTAGGGCGCCTAGAAGGAGGGGGCTACACCTTC CASSHGLGRLEGGGYTF
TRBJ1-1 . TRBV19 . TGTGCCAGTAGTATGGCCAGTTTCGTAACTGAAGCTTTCTTT CASSMASFVTEAFF
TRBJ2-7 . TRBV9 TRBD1 TGTGCCAGCAGCGTAGGACAGGGGGGAAACGAGCAGTACTTC CASSVGQGGNEQYF
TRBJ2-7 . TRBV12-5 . TGTGCTAGTGGTTTTCTAGGAACGAGCGAGCAGTACTTC CASGFLGTSEQYF
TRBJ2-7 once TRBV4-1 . TGCGCCAGCAGCCAATCCCTCAGGGACACCCCCTACGAAGAGCAGTACTTC CASSQSLRDTPYEEQYF
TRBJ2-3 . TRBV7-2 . TGTGCCAGCAGCCTTGGTGTTGGACGGGGTATCCTAGATACGCAGTATTTT CASSLGVGRGILDTQYF
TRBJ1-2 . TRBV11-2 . TGTGCCAGCCGCAAGGAGGCCGGATCCTTTGGCTACACCTTC CASRKEAGSFGYTF
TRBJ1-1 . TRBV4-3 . TGCGCCAGCAGCCAAAGGGGGGGAGGGAACACTGAAGCTTTCTTT CASSQRGGGNTEAFF
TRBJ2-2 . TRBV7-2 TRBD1 TGTGCCAGCAGCTTAGGGGCCCATAACAGGGGGCAAGGCGGGGAGCTGTTTTTT CASSLGAHNRGQGGELFF
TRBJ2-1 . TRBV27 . TGTGCCAGCAGACCTGCTGGGACTTTTTCCAATGAGCAGTTCTTC CASRPAGTFSNEQFF
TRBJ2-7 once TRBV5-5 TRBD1 TGTGCCAGCAGCCCCCGATTTGGGGACAGGGCCCACGAGCAGTACTTC CASSPRFGDRAHEQYF